This TCR beta chain is drawn from a study of low-dose radiotherapy and immunotherapy resistance in tumors (dated by TCRdb to between 2021 and 2022). Turning to the overall study: Patients in Cohort 1 were given 0.5 Gy per fraction every 2 weeks, and the prescribed total PTV dose was 6.5 Gy. Patients in Cohort 2 were given 1 Gy per fraction every two weeks, for a total of 13 Gy across 26 weeks. Cyclophosphamide 200 mg/m2 was given intravenously every two weeks, one day before each radiation and immunotherapy administration. Trial participants were not randomized into treatment groups. Patients were given nivolumab as a 240 mg flat dose every two weeks and ipilimumab at 1 mg/kg every six weeks, with both drugs delivered intravenously. Aspirin 300 mg was taken orally once daily by patients for four cycles, starting on cycle 1 day 1. Eight patients were included in the translational analysis, namely three from the first dose cohort plus the first five from the second dose cohort.

A remark on this clonotype: Its specific antigen is unknown. The input lacks base qualities; no much larger clone sits a single base away.

The listed sequencing device is Illumina HiSeq 2500. First-strand cDNA was synthesized using Superscript III and a set of TRAV- and TRBV-specific primers, so that both TCRalpha and TCRbeta chains were covered. TCRs were amplified with Phusion for approximately 21 PCR cycles, with a constant-region primer paired with the adapter attached to the V primers. Amplification of the isolated mRNA was done with the MessageAmp II aRNA Amplification Kit, which involved an approximately 16-hour in vitro transcription at 37 degrees C. The Dynabeads mRNA DIRECT Purification Kit was used to isolate mRNA for TCR sequencing. Indexed Illumina adapters were added in a second Phusion PCR of 20 to 25 cycles, after which AMPure XP beads were used to purify the products. In the authors' own workflow: Using custom Perl scripts, TCR sequences encoding the same protein were pooled, out-of-frame sequences were removed, and the abundance of each clonotype was computed. Any TCR sequence backed by just one read was left out of the analysis. Repertoire metrics included Shannon entropy, Gini index, clonality, richness, and frequency of TCRs shared between repertoires. TCRdb reworked the public reads: Q25 trimming with fastp, MiXCR clone assembly, productive beta chains retained. When rows share a CDR3 protein, they turn into one entry using the most common DNA and genes. The V and J calls shown here were made by TCRdb, not taken from the authors' results. This sample holds tens of thousands of distinct CDR3 sequences; about half were observed only once. The top ten clonotypes cover approximately 5.3% of the sample.

The time point label for this specimen denotes: after trial treatment. In the paper's terms, the treatment or condition label means: LDRT plus nivolumab, ipilimumab, low-dose cyclophosphamide and aspirin (RACIN trial). The donors took part in RACIN, a single-arm, phase I, dose-escalation trial that combined nivolumab, ipilimumab, aspirin, low-dose cyclophosphamide and low-dose radiotherapy. Eligible patients had advanced, TIL-negative solid tumors. Trimming removed 3 bases from V and 3 bases from J; the gene matches leave 6 bases unexplained. CDR1 and CDR2, per the germline V gene (reference sequence), are SEHNR and FQNEAQ. Its CDR3 holds 17 amino acids, cysteine through phenylalanine. Only the CDR3 region is kept as DNA, spanning 51 bases read in frame from base 1.

The chain joins TRBV7-9 to TRBJ2-1, with 12 middle bases fitting TRBD2. This specimen was PBMCs, taken after low-dose radiotherapy plus immunotherapy. This TCR was recovered from a male donor with gallbladder cancer. The CDR3 corresponds to CASSFASGRAHYNEQFF. Here is the DNA: TGTGCCAGCAGCTTCGCTAGCGGGAGGGCCCACTACAATGAGCAGTTCTTC.